This T cell receptor (beta chain) was documented in a study of early stage breast cancer tumors. Overall study findings and caveats: Blood repertoires resembled normal breast more than tumor. Compared with adjacent normal breast, tumors showed about 2.4-fold denser, more clonal T cells.

V was clipped by 0 bases and J by 4 bases, with 17 bases between them. CDR1 and CDR2 (germline): SGDLS, YYNGEE. The CDR3 loop spans 16 amino acids. As for this clone: Its antigen is not identified.

This table comes from immunoSEQ multiplex PCR, and its TCRdb copy is limited to in-frame clones, with some not included. Found here are 69,000 or so clones, around 80% of them singletons; the top ten hold approximately 4.5%. The chain links TRBV9 to TRBJ2-7, with D perhaps matching TRBD2 (5 bases). This clonotype was obtained from a person aged 35 to 50 with breast cancer. The specimen was blood. The CDR3, as DNA: TGTGCCAGCAGCGTAGAATCTGGACTCGCTTATTACGAGCAGTACTTC. Its protein is CASSVESGLAYYEQYF.